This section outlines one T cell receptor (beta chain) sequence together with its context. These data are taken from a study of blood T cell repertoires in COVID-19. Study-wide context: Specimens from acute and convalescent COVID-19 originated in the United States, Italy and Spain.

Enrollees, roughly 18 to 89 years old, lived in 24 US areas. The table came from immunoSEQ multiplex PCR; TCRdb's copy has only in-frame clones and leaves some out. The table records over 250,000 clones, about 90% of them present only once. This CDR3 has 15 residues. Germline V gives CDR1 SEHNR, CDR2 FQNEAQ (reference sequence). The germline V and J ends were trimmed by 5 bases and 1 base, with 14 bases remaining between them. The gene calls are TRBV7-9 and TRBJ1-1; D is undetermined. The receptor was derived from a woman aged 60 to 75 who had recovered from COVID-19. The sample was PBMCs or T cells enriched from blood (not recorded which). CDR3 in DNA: TGTGCCAGCAGCCCGGGGTCCGGGAAGAACACTGAAGCTTTCTTT. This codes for CASSPGSGKNTEAFF. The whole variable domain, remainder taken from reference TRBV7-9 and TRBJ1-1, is DTGVSQNPRHKITKRGQNVTFRCDPISEHNRLYWYRQTLGQGPEFLTYFQNEAQLEKSRLLSDRFSAERPKGSFSTLEIQRTEQGDSAMYLCASSPGSGKNTEAFFGQGTRLTVV.